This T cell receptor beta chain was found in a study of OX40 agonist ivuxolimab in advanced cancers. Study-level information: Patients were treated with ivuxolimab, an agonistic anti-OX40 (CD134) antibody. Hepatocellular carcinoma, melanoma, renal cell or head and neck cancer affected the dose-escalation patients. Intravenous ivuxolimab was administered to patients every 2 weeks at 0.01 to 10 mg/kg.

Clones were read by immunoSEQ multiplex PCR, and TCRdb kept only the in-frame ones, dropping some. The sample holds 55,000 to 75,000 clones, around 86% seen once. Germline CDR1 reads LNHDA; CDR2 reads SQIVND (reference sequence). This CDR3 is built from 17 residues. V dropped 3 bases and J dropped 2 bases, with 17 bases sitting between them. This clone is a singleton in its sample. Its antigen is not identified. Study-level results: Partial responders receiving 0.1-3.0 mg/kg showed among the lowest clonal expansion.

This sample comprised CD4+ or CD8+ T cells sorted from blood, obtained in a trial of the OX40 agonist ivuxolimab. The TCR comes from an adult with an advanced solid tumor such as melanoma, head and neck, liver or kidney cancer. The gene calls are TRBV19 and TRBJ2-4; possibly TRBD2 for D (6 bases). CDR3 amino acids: CASSIKRQGGTKNIQYF. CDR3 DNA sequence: TGTGCCAGTAGTATTAAACGGCAGGGCGGGACCAAAAACATTCAGTACTTC.